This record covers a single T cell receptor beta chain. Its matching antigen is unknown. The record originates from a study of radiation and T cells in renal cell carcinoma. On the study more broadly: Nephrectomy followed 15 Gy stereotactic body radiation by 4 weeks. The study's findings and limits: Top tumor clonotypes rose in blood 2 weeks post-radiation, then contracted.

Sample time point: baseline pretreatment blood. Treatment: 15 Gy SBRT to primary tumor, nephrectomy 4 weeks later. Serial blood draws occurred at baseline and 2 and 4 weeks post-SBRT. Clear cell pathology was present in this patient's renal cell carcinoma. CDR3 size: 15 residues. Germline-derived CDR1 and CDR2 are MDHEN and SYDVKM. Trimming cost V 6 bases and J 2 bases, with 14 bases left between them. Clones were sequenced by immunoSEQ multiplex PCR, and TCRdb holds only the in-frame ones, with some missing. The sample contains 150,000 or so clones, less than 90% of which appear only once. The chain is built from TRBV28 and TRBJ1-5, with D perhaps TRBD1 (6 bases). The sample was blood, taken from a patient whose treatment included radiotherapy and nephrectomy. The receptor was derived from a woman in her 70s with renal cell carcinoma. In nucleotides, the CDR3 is TGTGCCAGCAGCCGCCGGGACAAAGGCAATCAGCCCCAGCATTTT. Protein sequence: CASSRRDKGNQPQHF.